This T cell receptor beta chain is from a study of read filtering for tumor transcriptome and immune sequencing. Turning to the study itself: The cohort had about 16 men and approximately 14 women aged about 45 to 80, mean roughly 70 years. Whole-transcriptome libraries were prepared after DNase treatment. IR-seq gave about 3.5 to 11 million TCR reads per sample; RNA-seq gave about 75 to 1,400.

This library used roughly 370 ng RNA and molecular barcoded adaptors spanning alpha/delta and beta/gamma chains. TCRdb fed the reads into MiXCR, producing one record per CDR3 protein. The sample holds 120,000 or so distinct CDR3 sequences, under 15% seen once. At least ten counts were recorded for this clonotype. Its antigen is unknown. Study results and caveats: Around 84% of IR-seq clonotypes had one read, totaling approximately 4% of reads; RNA-seq: about 70% and 40%.

CDR3 size: 14 residues. V was pared by 7 bases and J by 0 bases, with 13 bases between. In germline, CDR1 is SQVTM, CDR2 ANQGSEA. The receptor's source is a donor aged 40 or older with multiple myeloma. The chain links TRBV29-1 to TRBJ1-3; no clear D. The sequenced sample consisted of a population of CD138-negative cells sorted from bone marrow. The CDR3 spells CSAVSPTSGNTIYF. CDR3 DNA: TGCAGCGCTGTCAGTCCGACCTCTGGAAACACCATATATTTT.